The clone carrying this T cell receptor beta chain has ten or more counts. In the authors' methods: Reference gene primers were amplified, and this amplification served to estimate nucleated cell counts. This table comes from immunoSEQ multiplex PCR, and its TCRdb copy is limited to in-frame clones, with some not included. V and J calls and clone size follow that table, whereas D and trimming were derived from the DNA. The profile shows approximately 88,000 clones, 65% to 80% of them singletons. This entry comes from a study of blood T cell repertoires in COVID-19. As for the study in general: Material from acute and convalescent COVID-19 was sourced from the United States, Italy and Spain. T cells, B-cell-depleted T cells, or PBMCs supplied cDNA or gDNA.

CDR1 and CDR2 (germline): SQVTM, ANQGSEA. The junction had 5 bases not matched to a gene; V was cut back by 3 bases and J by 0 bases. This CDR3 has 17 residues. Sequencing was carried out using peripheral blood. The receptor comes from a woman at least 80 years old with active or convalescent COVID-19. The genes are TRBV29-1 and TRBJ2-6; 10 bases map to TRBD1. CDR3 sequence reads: CSVDPGQGISGANVLTF. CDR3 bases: TGCAGCGTTGATCCGGGACAGGGGATCTCTGGGGCCAACGTCCTGACTTTC.